This T cell receptor beta chain was documented in a study of post-analysis software for immune sequencing data. Across the whole study: The disease courses covered relapsing-remitting, secondary progressive and progressive-relapsing multiple sclerosis. Study-wide findings and caveats: Five or six TRBV segments, TRBV5-6, TRBV5-1 and TRBV20-1 among them, were found more frequent in patients than controls. Pronounced co-clustering by F measure was evident among identically batched samples. Significantly lower normalized Chao1 diversity was found in patients with multiple sclerosis relative to controls.

This clonotype appeared many times. As yet, its antigen is unknown. Carried by the TCR beta cDNA libraries were unique molecular identifiers. In TCRdb, the PCR reads were re-called with MiXCR into one record per CDR3 protein. Of 150,000 to 200,000 distinct CDR3 sequences in the sample, around 30% were seen once. Between the trimmed V and J ends, which lost 5 bases and 1 base, there was a span of 12 bases. CDR1 and CDR2 (germline): SGHVS, FQNEAQ. This CDR3 comprises 15 residues. Sequenced: blood. J is TRBJ2-1 and V is TRBV7-8; tentatively, D is TRBD2 (5 bases). The receptor's source is a girl aged 10 to 17 with multiple sclerosis. The CDR3 region is CASSRAASSYNEQFF. The CDR3 nucleotides read TGTGCCAGCAGCCGAGCGGCATCGTCCTACAATGAGCAGTTCTTC.